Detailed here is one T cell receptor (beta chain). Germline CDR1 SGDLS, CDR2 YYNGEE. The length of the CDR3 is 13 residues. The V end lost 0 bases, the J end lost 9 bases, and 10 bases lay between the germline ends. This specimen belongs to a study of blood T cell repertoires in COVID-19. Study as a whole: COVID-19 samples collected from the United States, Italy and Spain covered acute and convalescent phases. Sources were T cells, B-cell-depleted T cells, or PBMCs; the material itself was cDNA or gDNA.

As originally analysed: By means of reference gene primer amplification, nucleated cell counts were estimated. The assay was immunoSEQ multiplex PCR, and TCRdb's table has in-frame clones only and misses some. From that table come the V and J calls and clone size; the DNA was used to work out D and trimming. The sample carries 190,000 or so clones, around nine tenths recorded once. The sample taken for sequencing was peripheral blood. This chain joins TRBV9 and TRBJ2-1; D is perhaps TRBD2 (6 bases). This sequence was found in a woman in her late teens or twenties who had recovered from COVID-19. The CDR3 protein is CASSVGSEGEQFF. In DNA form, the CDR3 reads TGTGCCAGCAGCGTAGGGTCGGAGGGTGAGCAGTTCTTC.